This is a list of T cell receptor beta chains from one sample in a study of shared clonotypes between healthy human individuals. Some clones are missing from TCRdb's copy, which holds only in-frame ones; the method was immunoSEQ multiplex PCR. This sample has about a million clones, with about 75% found just once. What was sequenced was memory CD4+ T cells sorted from blood. The receptors were gathered from a man aged 18 to 35 in good health. Both conserved end residues are part of each CDR3. The D gene is left open where the match is weak. Size values are once, few and many counts, or a class for expanded clones, and some rows have none.

j_gene,v_gene,abundance,d_gene,len,CDR3aa,CDR3nt
TRBJ2-3,TRBV15,-,-,15,CATSRDPVSTDTQYF,TGTGCCACCAGCAGAGATCCGGTGAGCACAGATACGCAGTATTTT
TRBJ2-2,TRBV9,-,-,13,CASSHKNTGELFF,TGTGCCAGCAGCCATAAAAACACCGGGGAGCTGTTTTTT
TRBJ2-2,TRBV5-6,-,-,15,CASSLRGRSTGELFF,TGTGCCAGCAGCTTACGAGGGCGAAGCACCGGGGAGCTGTTTTTT
TRBJ2-3,TRBV11-3,-,TRBD2,15,CASSLERGGTDTQYF,TGTGCCAGCAGCTTAGAGCGGGGAGGGACAGATACGCAGTATTTT
TRBJ2-7,TRBV7-2,-,-,16,CASSRSLVGGGYEQYF,TGTGCCAGCAGTAGATCGTTGGTGGGGGGCGGCTACGAGCAGTACTTC
TRBJ2-1,TRBV5-6,-,-,15,CASSLVLALGNEQFF,TGTGCCAGCAGCTTGGTACTGGCTCTTGGGAATGAGCAGTTCTTC
TRBJ2-2,TRBV2,many,-,15,CASSESPGKTGELFF,TGTGCCAGCAGTGAATCGCCAGGGAAGACCGGGGAGCTGTTTTTT
TRBJ1-3,TRBV10-3,-,-,14,CAISESGSGNTIYF,TGTGCCATCAGTGAGTCAGGGTCCGGAAACACCATATATTTT
TRBJ1-3,TRBV30,-,-,17,CAWSVPPHSFSGNTIYF,TGTGCCTGGAGTGTCCCCCCCCACAGCTTCTCTGGAAACACCATATATTTT
TRBJ2-7,TRBV2,few,-,12,CASSEFIYEQYF,TGTGCCAGCAGTGAATTCATCTACGAGCAGTACTTC
TRBJ1-4,TRBV6-1,-,-,14,CASTPQGKSEKLFF,TGTGCCAGCACCCCACAGGGAAAATCCGAAAAACTGTTTTTT
TRBJ1-5,TRBV4-2,few,-,16,CASSQGLSEIGQPQHF,TGTGCCAGCAGCCAAGGGCTTTCCGAGATTGGTCAGCCCCAGCATTTT
TRBJ1-2,TRBV7-2,-,TRBD1,12,CASSEQGIGYTF,TGTGCCAGCAGCGAACAGGGGATTGGCTACACCTTC
TRBJ2-7,TRBV27,few,-,13,CASKMDSVHEQYF,TGTGCCAGCAAGATGGACAGTGTCCACGAGCAGTACTTC
TRBJ2-4,TRBV11-3,-,-,13,CASSLGGKNIQYF,TGTGCCAGCAGCTTAGGAGGGAAAAACATTCAGTACTTC
TRBJ1-4,TRBV30,many,TRBD1,14,CAWSLGGTNEKLFF,TGTGCCTGGAGTCTAGGGGGCACTAATGAAAAACTGTTTTTT
TRBJ1-5,TRBV6-1,-,-,12,CASSEEVRPQHF,TGTGCCAGCAGTGAAGAGGTGAGGCCCCAGCATTTT
TRBJ2-7,TRBV30,-,-,15,CAWSQTKGSFREQYF,TGTGCCTGGAGCCAAACCAAGGGGTCTTTTCGCGAGCAGTACTTC
TRBJ1-1,TRBV6-1,-,-,12,CASTFGNTEAFF,TGTGCCAGCACCTTTGGGAACACTGAAGCTTTCTTT
TRBJ2-6,TRBV7-3,-,TRBD2,19,CASSLRGLAVSSGANVLTF,TGTGCCAGCAGCTTAAGAGGGCTAGCGGTGAGCTCTGGGGCCAACGTCCTGACTTTC
TRBJ2-1,TRBV7-3,-,-,13,CASSLWQGREQFF,TGTGCCAGCAGCTTATGGCAGGGGCGTGAGCAGTTCTTC
TRBJ2-5,TRBV2,-,-,14,CASSEFSGQETQYF,TGTGCCAGCAGTGAATTCTCGGGCCAAGAGACCCAGTACTTC
TRBJ2-6,TRBV7-9,-,TRBD2,16,CASSPTGLASADVLTF,TGTGCCAGCAGCCCAACTGGACTAGCTTCTGCTGACGTCCTGACTTTC
TRBJ1-5,TRBV30,few,-,14,CAWSEAMGNQPQHF,TGTGCCTGGAGTGAGGCTATGGGCAATCAGCCCCAGCATTTT
TRBJ2-7,TRBV19,-,-,13,CASSPYTRYEQYF,TGTGCCAGTAGTCCCTATACGAGATACGAGCAGTACTTC
TRBJ1-1,TRBV9,-,TRBD1,14,CASSPRQGNTEAFF,TGTGCCAGCAGCCCCCGACAGGGAAACACTGAAGCTTTCTTT
TRBJ2-5,TRBV6-5,-,TRBD2,15,CASSYGTSRQETQYF,TGTGCCAGCAGTTATGGGACTAGCAGACAAGAGACCCAGTACTTC
TRBJ1-2,TRBV19,-,TRBD1,14,CASRRTGLNYGYTF,TGTGCCAGTAGAAGGACAGGGCTGAACTATGGCTACACCTTC
TRBJ1-2,TRBV27,-,TRBD1,17,CASSTLGTGAANYGYTF,TGTGCCAGCAGTACCCTCGGGACAGGAGCAGCTAACTATGGCTACACCTTC
TRBJ2-1,TRBV18,-,TRBD2,15,CASSPGTSGTNEQFF,TGTGCCAGCTCACCCGGGACTAGCGGAACCAATGAGCAGTTCTTC
TRBJ2-7,TRBV6-5,-,TRBD1,14,CASLGGQGRYEQYF,TGTGCCAGCTTGGGGGGACAGGGACGCTACGAGCAGTACTTC
TRBJ1-4,TRBV20-1,-,-,11,CSARLSEKLFF,TGCAGTGCTAGATTGTCTGAAAAACTGTTTTTT
TRBJ1-3,TRBV5-1,-,TRBD1,15,CASRSWTGAGNTIYF,TGCGCCAGCAGATCTTGGACAGGGGCGGGAAACACCATATATTTT
TRBJ1-2,TRBV10-3,-,-,13,CAIRATDNYGYTF,TGTGCCATCAGAGCAACAGATAACTATGGCTACACCTTC
TRBJ2-7,TRBV30,-,-,14,CAWSTGPSSYEQYF,TGTGCCTGGAGTACGGGGCCCAGCTCCTACGAGCAGTACTTC
TRBJ1-5,TRBV28,-,TRBD1,14,CASSRTGTEQPQHF,TGTGCCAGCTCGCGGACAGGTACAGAGCAGCCCCAGCATTTT
TRBJ2-5,TRBV6-1,-,TRBD2,13,CASSDLAGQTQYF,TGTGCCAGCAGTGATCTAGCGGGACAGACCCAGTACTTC
TRBJ1-2,TRBV28,-,TRBD1,16,CASSFYAAGQGKGYTF,TGTGCCAGCAGTTTTTATGCGGCAGGACAGGGGAAGGGCTACACCTTC
TRBJ1-2,TRBV2,-,-,13,CASSENTNYGYTF,TGTGCCAGCAGTGAAAACACCAACTATGGCTACACCTTC
TRBJ1-1,TRBV30,-,-,14,CAWSAGTWSPRAFF,TGTGCCTGGAGTGCCGGGACATGGAGCCCACGAGCTTTCTTT
TRBJ2-1,TRBV7-3,-,-,14,CASSPRGIGNEQFF,TGTGCCAGCAGCCCGCGCGGGATCGGCAATGAGCAGTTCTTC
TRBJ1-1,TRBV10-3,-,TRBD1,15,CAISRDRVMNTEAFF,TGTGCCATCAGTCGGGACAGAGTCATGAACACTGAAGCTTTCTTT